This note documents a single T cell receptor (beta chain) sequence. The data are from a study of PD-L1 blockade in urothelial cancer. Trimming pared 6 bases from V and 3 bases from J, leaving 18 bases between. Germline V gene lookup returns CDR1 MDHEN and CDR2 SYDVKM. This CDR3 is 16 amino acids long. TCRdb keeps only in-frame clones here, not all; method: immunoSEQ multiplex PCR. The repertoire consists of 30,000 to 40,000 clones, with approximately 80% occurring once and the leading ten covering approximately 3.4%. This sample comprised PBMCs, obtained around atezolizumab (anti-PD-L1) treatment. The source of this sequence is a man in his 70s with urothelial cancer. The chain has TRBV28 and TRBJ1-5, with a weak D call TRBD1 (5 bases). The CDR3 is CASSRIDSVNNQPQHF. CDR3 coding DNA: TGTGCCAGCAGCCGCATCGACAGTGTAAACAATCAGCCCCAGCATTTT.